The present TCR beta chain was sequenced within a study of blood T cell repertoires in COVID-19. Across the study: Samples came from the United States, Italy and Spain, spanning acute and convalescent COVID-19.

Seattle cases were enrolled at active infection and followed longitudinally. Original processing notes: How many nucleated cells were present was estimated from reference gene primer amplification. TCRdb keeps only in-frame clones here, not all; method: immunoSEQ multiplex PCR. V and J calls and clone size follow that table, whereas D and trimming were derived from the DNA. Of 310,000 or so clones listed, 87% are singletons. Trimming shortened V by 2 bases and J by 7 bases, and 10 bases separated the two germline ends. The CDR3 has 13 residues. Germline-derived CDR1 and CDR2 are SGHKS and YYEKEE (reference sequence).

The chain carries TRBV5-5 and TRBJ2-1; the D is unclear. This receptor was obtained from a man between 25 and 39 years old with COVID-19, enrolled during active disease. The sample taken for sequencing was peripheral blood. For the CDR3, the DNA is TGTGCCAGCAGCTTATCTAGAATTAATGAGCAGTTCTTC. It translates to CASSLSRINEQFF.